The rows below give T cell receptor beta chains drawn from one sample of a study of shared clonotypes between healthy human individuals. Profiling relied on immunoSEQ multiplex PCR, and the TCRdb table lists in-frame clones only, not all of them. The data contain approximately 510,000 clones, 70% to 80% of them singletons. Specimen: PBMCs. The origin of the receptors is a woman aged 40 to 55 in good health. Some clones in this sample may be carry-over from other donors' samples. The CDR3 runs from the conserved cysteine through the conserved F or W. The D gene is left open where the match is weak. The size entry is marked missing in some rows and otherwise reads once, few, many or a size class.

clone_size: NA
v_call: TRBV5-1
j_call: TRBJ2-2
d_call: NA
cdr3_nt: TGCGCCAGCAGCTTCGGGCGGACGGGGGAGCTGTTTTTT
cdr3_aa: CASSFGRTGELFF

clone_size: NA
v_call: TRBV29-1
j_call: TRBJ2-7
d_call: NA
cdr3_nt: TGCAGCGTTGAACGAGGTATGGGCGGCGACGGGGAGCAGTACTTC
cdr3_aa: CSVERGMGGDGEQYF

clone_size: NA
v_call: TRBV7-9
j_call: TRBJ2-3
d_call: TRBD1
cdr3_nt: TGTGCCAGCAGCCCGGGGACAGGGGGAGGCACAGATACGCAGTATTTT
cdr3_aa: CASSPGTGGGTDTQYF

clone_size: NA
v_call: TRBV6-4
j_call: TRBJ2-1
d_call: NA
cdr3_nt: TGTGCCAGCAGTGAGGAACTAGCCCAATCAGTCTACAATGAGCAGTTCTTC
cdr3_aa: CASSEELAQSVYNEQFF

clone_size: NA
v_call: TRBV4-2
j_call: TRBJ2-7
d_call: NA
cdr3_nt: TGTGCCAGCAGCCAAGATAGCCCGGGGGTAGTTACCTACGAGCAGTACTTC
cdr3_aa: CASSQDSPGVVTYEQYF

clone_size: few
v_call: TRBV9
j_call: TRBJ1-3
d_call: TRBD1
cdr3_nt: TGTGCCAGCAGCGTAGAGGGGGCGCGAGGAAACACCATATATTTT
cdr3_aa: CASSVEGARGNTIYF

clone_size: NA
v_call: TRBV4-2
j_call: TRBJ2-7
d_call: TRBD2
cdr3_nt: TGTGCCAGCAGCCAAGATGGGACTAGCCGCTCCTACGAGCAGTACTTC
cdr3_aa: CASSQDGTSRSYEQYF

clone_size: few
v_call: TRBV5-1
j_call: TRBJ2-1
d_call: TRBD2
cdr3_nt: TGCGCCAGCAGCTTGGCTGGGGACTATTCCAATGAGCAGTTCTTC
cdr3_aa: CASSLAGDYSNEQFF

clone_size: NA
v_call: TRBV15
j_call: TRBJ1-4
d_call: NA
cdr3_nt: TGTGCCACAGGGCGGGGTATGAAGGAAAAACTGTTTTTT
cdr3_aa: CATGRGMKEKLFF

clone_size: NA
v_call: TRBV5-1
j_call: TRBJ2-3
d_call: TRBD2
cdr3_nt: TGCGCCAGCAGGGTCGGGGGGACAGATACGCAGTATTTT
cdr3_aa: CASRVGGTDTQYF

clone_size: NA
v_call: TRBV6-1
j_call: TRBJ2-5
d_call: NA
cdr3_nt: TGTGCCAGCAGTCCCGTGAGGGCTAGCAAAGAGACCCAGTACTTC
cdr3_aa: CASSPVRASKETQYF

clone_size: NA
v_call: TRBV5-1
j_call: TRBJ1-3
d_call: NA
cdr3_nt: TGCGCCAGCAGCTCTCTTTCTCCTGGAAACACCATATATTTT
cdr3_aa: CASSSLSPGNTIYF

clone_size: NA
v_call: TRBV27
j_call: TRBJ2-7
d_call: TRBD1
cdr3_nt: TGTGCCAGCAGACCGGGACAGGGTTTTGGGGAGCAGTACTTC
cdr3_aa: CASRPGQGFGEQYF

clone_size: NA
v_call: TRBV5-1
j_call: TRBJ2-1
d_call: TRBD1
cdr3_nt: TGCGCCAGCAGCTTGGGGGACAGGAAAATCGATGAGCAGTTCTTC
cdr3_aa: CASSLGDRKIDEQFF

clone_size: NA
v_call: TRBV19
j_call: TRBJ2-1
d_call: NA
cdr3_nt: TGTGCCAGTAGTATAGTTCCGATCTCCTACAATGAGCAGTTCTTC
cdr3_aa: CASSIVPISYNEQFF

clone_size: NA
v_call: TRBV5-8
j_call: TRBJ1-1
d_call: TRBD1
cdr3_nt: TGTGCCAGCAGCTTAGACAGGGCGACTGAAGCTTTCTTT
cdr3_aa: CASSLDRATEAFF

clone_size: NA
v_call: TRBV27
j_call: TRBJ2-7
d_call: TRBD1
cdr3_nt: TGTGCCAGCAGTCCCACCGGGACAGCTTCCTACGAGCAGTACTTC
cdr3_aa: CASSPTGTASYEQYF

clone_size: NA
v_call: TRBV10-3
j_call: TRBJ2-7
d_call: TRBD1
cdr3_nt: TGTGCCATCAGTGAGAGAAGGACAGGGGCCTACGAGCAGTACTTC
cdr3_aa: CAISERRTGAYEQYF

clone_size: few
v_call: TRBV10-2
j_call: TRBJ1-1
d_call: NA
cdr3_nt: TGCGCCAGCAGTGAGCCGGGGCAAGGGGGCACTGAAGCTTTCTTT
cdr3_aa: CASSEPGQGGTEAFF

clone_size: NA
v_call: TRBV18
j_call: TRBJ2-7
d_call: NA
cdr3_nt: TGTGCCAGCTCAGAAGGCGGCGAGCAGTACTTC
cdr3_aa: CASSEGGEQYF

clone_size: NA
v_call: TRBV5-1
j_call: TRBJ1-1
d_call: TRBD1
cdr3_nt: TGCGCCAGCAGCGTGGGACAGGGGGACACTGAAGCTTTCTTT
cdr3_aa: CASSVGQGDTEAFF

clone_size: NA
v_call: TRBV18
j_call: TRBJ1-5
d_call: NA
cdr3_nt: TGTGCCAGCTCACGGGGACCCTCTAATCAGCCCCAGCATTTT
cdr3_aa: CASSRGPSNQPQHF

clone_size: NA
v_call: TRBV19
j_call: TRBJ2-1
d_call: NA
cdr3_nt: TGTGCCAGTAGTATAGATGTCCCCCAAAGCTCCTACAATGAGCAGTTCTTC
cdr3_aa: CASSIDVPQSSYNEQFF

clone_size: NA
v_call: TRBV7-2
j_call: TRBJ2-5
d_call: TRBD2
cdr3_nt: TGTGCCAGCAGCCCGGGACTAGCGAGCCACGAGACCCAGTACTTC
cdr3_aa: CASSPGLASHETQYF

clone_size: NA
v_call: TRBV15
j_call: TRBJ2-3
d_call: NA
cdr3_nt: TGTGCCACCAGCAGAGATAGAGGGGAGGGCACAGATACGCAGTATTTT
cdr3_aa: CATSRDRGEGTDTQYF

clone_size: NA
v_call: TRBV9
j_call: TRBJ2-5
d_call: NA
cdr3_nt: TGTGCCAGCAGCGTCCAAGGGGGGCTTGGAGAGACCCAGTACTTC
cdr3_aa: CASSVQGGLGETQYF

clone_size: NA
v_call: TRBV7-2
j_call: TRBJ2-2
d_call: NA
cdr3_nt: TGTGCCAGCAGCTTGTCAGACACCGGGGAGCTGTTTTTT
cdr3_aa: CASSLSDTGELFF

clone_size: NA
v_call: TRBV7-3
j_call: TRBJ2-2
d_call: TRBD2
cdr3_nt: TGTGCCAGCAGCGACGTCCTAGCGGGCGCCGGGGAGCTGTTTTTT
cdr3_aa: CASSDVLAGAGELFF

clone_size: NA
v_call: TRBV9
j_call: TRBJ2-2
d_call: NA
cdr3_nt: TGTGCCAGCAGCGTAGGAGTGGGGCTCGGGCGCGGGGAGCTGTTTTTT
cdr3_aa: CASSVGVGLGRGELFF

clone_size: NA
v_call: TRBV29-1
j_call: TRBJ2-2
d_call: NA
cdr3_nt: TGCAGCGTGGAGGTAGACACCGGGGAGCTGTTTTTT
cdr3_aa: CSVEVDTGELFF

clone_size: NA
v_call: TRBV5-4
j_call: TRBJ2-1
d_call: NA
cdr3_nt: TGTGCCAGCAGCTCAACTACAGGCCCGCGTGTTAAGCAGTTCTTC
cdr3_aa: CASSSTTGPRVKQFF

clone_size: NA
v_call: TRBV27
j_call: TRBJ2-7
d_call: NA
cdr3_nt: TGTGCCAGCAGTCCCAACGCCAAAACCTACGAGCAGTACTTC
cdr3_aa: CASSPNAKTYEQYF

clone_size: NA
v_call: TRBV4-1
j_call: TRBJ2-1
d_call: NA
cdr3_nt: TGCGCCAGCAGCACGACGGGGCACAGGACTTACAATGAGCAGTTCTTC
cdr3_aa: CASSTTGHRTYNEQFF

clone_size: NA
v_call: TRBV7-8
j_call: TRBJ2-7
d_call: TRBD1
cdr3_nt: TGTGCCAGCAGCTTAGAGGCAGGGGGCTGGTACGAGCAGTACTTC
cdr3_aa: CASSLEAGGWYEQYF

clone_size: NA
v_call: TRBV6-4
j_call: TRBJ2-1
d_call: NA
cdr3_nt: TGTGCCAGCAGTGACGATGGAGGGGGGACTGTGAATGAGCAGTTCTTC
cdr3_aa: CASSDDGGGTVNEQFF

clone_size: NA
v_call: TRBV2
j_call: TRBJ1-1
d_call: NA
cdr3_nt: TGTGCCAGCAGTTTCGGCGGTCCAGCCTTGGGCACTGAAGCTTTCTTT
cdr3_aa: CASSFGGPALGTEAFF

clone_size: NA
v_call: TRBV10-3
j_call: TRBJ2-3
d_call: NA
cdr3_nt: TGTGCCATCAGTGACCTTAAGGATACGCAGTATTTT
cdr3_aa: CAISDLKDTQYF

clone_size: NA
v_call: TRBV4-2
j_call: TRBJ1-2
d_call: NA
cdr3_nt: TGTGCCAGCAGCCAAGTTTTCATGGGGTTCGACGACTATGGCTACACCTTC
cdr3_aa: CASSQVFMGFDDYGYTF

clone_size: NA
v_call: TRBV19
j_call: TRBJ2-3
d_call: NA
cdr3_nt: TGTGCCAGTAGTATTTCTTACAGCACAGATACGCAGTATTTT
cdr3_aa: CASSISYSTDTQYF

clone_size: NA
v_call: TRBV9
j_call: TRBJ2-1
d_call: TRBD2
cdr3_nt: TGTGCCAGCAGCGTAGGCGGACTAGCGGGGAACAATGAGCAGTTCTTC
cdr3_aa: CASSVGGLAGNNEQFF

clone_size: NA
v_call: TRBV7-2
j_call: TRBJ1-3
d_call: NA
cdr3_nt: TGTGCCAGCAGCTTAAACAGCCATGGAAACACCATATATTTT
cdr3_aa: CASSLNSHGNTIYF

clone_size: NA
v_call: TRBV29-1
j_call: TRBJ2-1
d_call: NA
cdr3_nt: TGCAGCGTCGGGCAGGGATGGGACAATGAGCAGTTCTTC
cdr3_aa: CSVGQGWDNEQFF

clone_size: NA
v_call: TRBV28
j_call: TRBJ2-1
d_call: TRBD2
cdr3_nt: TGTGCCAGCATAGGGACTAGCGGGAGGACGTACAATGAGCAGTTCTTC
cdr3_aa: CASIGTSGRTYNEQFF

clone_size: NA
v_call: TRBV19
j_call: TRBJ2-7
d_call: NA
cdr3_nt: TGTGCCAGTAGTATCCTCGGGGGAGCAAGGTTCTACGAGCAGTACTTC
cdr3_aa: CASSILGGARFYEQYF

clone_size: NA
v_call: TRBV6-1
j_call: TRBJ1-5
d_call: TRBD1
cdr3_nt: TGTGCCAGCAGTGAAGCGGGACAGAATCAGCCCCAGCATTTT
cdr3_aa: CASSEAGQNQPQHF

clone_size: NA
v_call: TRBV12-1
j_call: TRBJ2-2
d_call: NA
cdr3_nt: TGTGCCAGCAGCCAATACAGCGGGAAGAACACCGGGGAGCTGTTTTTT
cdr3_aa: CASSQYSGKNTGELFF

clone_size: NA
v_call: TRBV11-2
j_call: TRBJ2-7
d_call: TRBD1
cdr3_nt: TGTGCCAGCAGCATCGGACAGGGTCTCTACGAGCAGTACTTC
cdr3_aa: CASSIGQGLYEQYF

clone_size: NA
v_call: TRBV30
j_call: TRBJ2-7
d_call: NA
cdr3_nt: TGTGCCTGGAGTACCTACGACGAGCAGTACTTC
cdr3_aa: CAWSTYDEQYF

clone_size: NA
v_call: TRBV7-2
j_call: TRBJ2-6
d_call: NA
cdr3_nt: TGTGCCAGCAGCCCCGCGCCGGGTACTGGGGCCAACGTCCTGACTTTC
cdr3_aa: CASSPAPGTGANVLTF

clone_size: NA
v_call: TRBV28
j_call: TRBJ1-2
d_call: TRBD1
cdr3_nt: TGTGCCAGCAGCCTCCCATGGGGGACAGGGCTAGGGGATGGCTACACCTTC
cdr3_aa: CASSLPWGTGLGDGYTF